This T cell receptor beta chain was retrieved from a study of cytomegalovirus exposure and HLA in healthy donors. For the study at large: As an earlier analysis found, roughly 180 million T cells yielded about 120 million unique TCR beta sequences.

The PCR had 60 Vbeta and 13 Jbeta primers. Generated by immunoSEQ multiplex PCR, the TCRdb table keeps only in-frame clones and is missing some. This table holds roughly 120,000 clones, 76% found once. This clone was picked up a small number of times. J lost 10 bases, V lost 5 bases, and 13 bases had no gene match. The CDR3 loop spans 15 amino acids. Germline V lookup: CDR1 SGHRS, CDR2 YFSETQ. This TCR was recovered from a middle-aged man in good health and CMV-seronegative. The sample comprised PBMCs. V usage is TRBV5-1 and J usage is TRBJ1-2, with TRBD1 matching over 11 bases. The CDR3 nucleotides read TGCGCCAGCAGTTTTGCAGGGACAGGGGGAGAAGACTACACCTTC. This sequence encodes CASSFAGTGGEDYTF.